The sequence of this TCR beta chain was determined in a study of neoadjuvant anti-PD-1 for oral cavity cancer (dated by TCRdb to the early 2020s). General notes on the study: Before curative-intent surgical resection, most patients were given three to four biweekly doses of nivolumab at 3 mg/kg. Patients without progression received a fourth nivolumab dose around day 43 and underwent definitive surgical resection on days 50-56. Patients with complete response, partial response or stable disease by RECIST 1.1 were defined as responders, whereas patients with progression were defined as non-responders. The parent correlative cohort had approximately twelve patients and a response rate of roughly 32%.

This clone has a count of ten or more. Its recognized antigen is unknown. No base quality values were provided; no much bigger clone lies one nucleotide off. Tumor libraries used mostly about 4.8 ug of input genomic DNA for survey sequencing, with two replicates per sample. TCRbeta libraries were prepared with the immunoSEQ hsTCRbeta kit according to the manufacturer's instructions. An Illumina NovaSeq 6000 S4 flow cell was used to sequence the final libraries, which had first been combined to 3 nM. In the source study's methods: The immunoSEQ Analyzer was used for raw data preprocessing and quality control. The analysis was restricted to productive rearrangements, with each unique CDR3 amino acid sequence defining a clonotype. Repertoire clonality was estimated as the Gini-Simpson index, which was calculated using the R package tcR. Gini indices were compared with Student's t test, and associations with tumor size change were assessed by Pearson correlation. In its TCRdb copy, this immuneACCESS table keeps in-frame sequences only and misses some clones. Where compared with another copy, unresolved V genes explain less than half of these, and the others have no known cause. Clone size and the V and J calls come from that table; the DNA yielded D and trimming. In this sample the table shows 20,000 to 25,000 clones, around 43% of which occur a single time. The ten largest clones represent approximately 40% of the sample.

Reading the label with the study, this specimen's time point is: after neoadjuvant nivolumab, at surgical resection. Patients had been newly diagnosed with stage II-IVA oral cavity squamous cell carcinoma, and no prior systemic or radiation treatment had been given to the patients. Everyone in the cohort had locally advanced, HPV-negative oral cavity squamous cell carcinoma. Samples came from a longitudinal correlative study of a single-arm phase II trial of neoadjuvant nivolumab in oral cavity squamous cell carcinoma. Subject-matched pre- and post-treatment PBMCs and tumors from three responders and three non-responders were subjected to genomic DNA-based TCRbeta sequencing. Genomic DNA was isolated from tumor tissue using the Maxwell RSC DNA from Tissue kit. What the authors observed across the whole study: Greater tumor shrinkage was correlated with larger post-treatment sizes of preexisting intratumoral clones, suggesting that expansion of preexisting clones contributed to response. TCR analyses included only three patients per response group, and the authors called for larger cohorts for validation. Higher pretreatment blood Treg/Th17 ratios correlated with higher pretreatment blood TCRbeta clonality and lower post-treatment tumor TCRbeta clonality.

This sequence originates from a person aged 35 to 85 with oral cavity squamous cell carcinoma. This specimen was tumor tissue, taken after nivolumab (anti-PD-1) treatment.

The CDR3: CASKRGNTEAFF. The sequenced DNA: TGCGCCAGTAAAAGGGGGAACACTGAAGCTTTCTTT. The V gene is TRBV23-1 and the J gene is TRBJ1-1; the D gene is perhaps TRBD1, from 5 matching bases. TRBV23-1 is given ORF status, its function remaining uncertain. The CDR3 holds 12 amino acids from the cysteine to the phenylalanine. Kept here is only the CDR3 DNA, which spans 36 bases and is read in frame from base 1. The junction carries 9 bases between V and J, which are trimmed by 9 bases and 1 base respectively.